A selection of T cell receptor beta chains follows, all from one sample in a study of response to subunit inactivated influenza vaccine. MiXCR, run by TCRdb on the RT-PCR reads, gives a single entry per CDR3 protein. The profile shows around 300,000 distinct CDR3 sequences, about 20% of them singletons. The input for sequencing was PBMCs from blood, taken about 19 months after vaccination. The receptors stem from a man between 45 and 75 years old who received an inactivated influenza vaccine. Both conserved end residues are part of each CDR3. A D gene is named only where the DNA matches it firmly. For some rows the clone size is stated as once, few or many, or as a class when expanded; others skip it.

J: TRBJ2-1
D: TRBD2
V: TRBV24-1
size: -
CDR3: CATSTSGTSSYNEQFF
DNA: TGTGCCACCAGTACTAGCGGGACGAGCTCCTACAATGAGCAGTTCTTC

J: TRBJ2-3
D: -
V: TRBV15
size: -
CDR3: CATTHPSSDTQYF
DNA: TGTGCCACCACCCACCCCTCGTCAGATACGCAGTATTTT

J: TRBJ1-5
D: -
V: TRBV12-3/TRBV12-4
size: many
CDR3: CASTIGGDQPQHF
DNA: TGTGCCAGCACAATAGGGGGAGATCAGCCCCAGCATTTT

J: TRBJ2-3
D: -
V: TRBV11-1
size: many
CDR3: CASSFNGAPDTQYF
DNA: TGTGCCAGCAGCTTTAACGGGGCCCCAGATACGCAGTATTTT

J: TRBJ1-5
D: -
V: TRBV4-3
size: -
CDR3: CASSQELSTSNQPQHF
DNA: TGCGCCAGCAGCCAAGAATTATCGACAAGCAATCAGCCCCAGCATTTT

J: TRBJ1-1
D: TRBD1
V: TRBV5-1
size: -
CDR3: CASSLMQTGRGGNTEAFF
DNA: TGCGCCAGCAGCCTCATGCAGACAGGGAGAGGGGGGAACACTGAAGCTTTCTTT

J: TRBJ1-5
D: -
V: TRBV6-2/TRBV6-3
size: -
CDR3: CASNRGSRQPQHF
DNA: TGTGCCAGCAATCGGGGGTCCCGTCAGCCCCAGCATTTT

J: TRBJ1-2
D: -
V: TRBV20-1
size: -
CDR3: CSATDRPQNYGYTF
DNA: TGCAGTGCTACAGACAGGCCCCAGAATTATGGCTACACCTTC

J: TRBJ1-1
D: -
V: TRBV9
size: few
CDR3: CASSVAGGLNTEAFF
DNA: TGTGCCAGCAGCGTAGCCGGGGGTCTGAACACTGAAGCTTTCTTT

J: TRBJ2-7
D: TRBD2
V: TRBV10-3
size: -
CDR3: CAIRGTSDGEQYF
DNA: TGTGCCATCAGAGGGACTAGCGACGGCGAGCAGTACTTC

J: TRBJ2-1
D: TRBD2
V: TRBV5-1
size: -
CDR3: CASSFLASGVNNEQFF
DNA: TGCGCCAGCAGCTTCCTCGCTAGCGGGGTTAACAATGAGCAGTTCTTC

J: TRBJ2-1
D: -
V: TRBV7-2
size: few
CDR3: CASSLIGYGGNEQFF
DNA: TGTGCCAGCAGCTTAATAGGGTACGGGGGTAATGAGCAGTTCTTC

J: TRBJ2-4
D: -
V: TRBV4-3
size: -
CDR3: CASSQDQTGLKNIQYF
DNA: TGCGCCAGCAGCCAAGACCAGACAGGACTCAAAAACATTCAGTACTTC

J: TRBJ2-3
D: TRBD2
V: TRBV3-1
size: -
CDR3: CASSQGLGGTDTQYF
DNA: TGTGCCAGCAGCCAGGGACTAGGCGGCACAGATACGCAGTATTTT

J: TRBJ1-6
D: TRBD1
V: TRBV5-8
size: many
CDR3: CASSWTGGQSPLHF
DNA: TGTGCCAGCAGTTGGACAGGGGGCCAATCACCCCTCCACTTT

J: TRBJ2-1
D: -
V: TRBV25-1
size: many
CDR3: CASSGTVEQFF
DNA: TGTGCCAGCAGCGGGACTGTTGAGCAGTTCTTC

J: TRBJ1-1
D: -
V: TRBV20-1
size: -
CDR3: CSARDEGNRVQNTEAFF
DNA: TGCAGTGCTAGAGATGAGGGGAATAGGGTTCAGAACACTGAAGCTTTCTTT

J: TRBJ2-7
D: -
V: TRBV7-3
size: -
CDR3: CASSLGQGHEQYF
DNA: TGTGCCAGCAGCTTAGGGCAGGGGCACGAGCAGTACTTC

J: TRBJ2-1
D: -
V: TRBV5-4
size: once
CDR3: CASSQDVSEQFF
DNA: TGTGCCAGCAGCCAGGACGTGAGTGAGCAGTTCTTC

J: TRBJ1-2
D: -
V: TRBV7-9
size: many
CDR3: CASSLVEGAYGYTF
DNA: TGTGCCAGCAGCTTAGTGGAGGGCGCCTATGGCTACACCTTC

J: TRBJ1-4
D: -
V: TRBV12-3/TRBV12-4
size: -
CDR3: CASSLTILPEKLFF
DNA: TGTGCCAGCAGTTTGACAATACTCCCTGAAAAACTGTTTTTT

J: TRBJ1-2
D: TRBD1
V: TRBV12-3/TRBV12-4
size: -
CDR3: CASSFGQGENGYTF
DNA: TGTGCCAGCAGTTTCGGCCAGGGGGAGAATGGCTACACCTTC

J: TRBJ1-2
D: -
V: TRBV7-2
size: -
CDR3: CASSLGTRDGYTF
DNA: TGTGCCAGCAGCTTAGGAACAAGAGATGGCTACACCTTC

J: TRBJ2-2
D: TRBD1
V: TRBV18
size: many
CDR3: CASSPFDRGGTGELFF
DNA: TGTGCCAGCTCACCATTCGACAGGGGAGGAACCGGGGAGCTGTTTTTT

J: TRBJ2-5
D: -
V: TRBV20-1
size: -
CDR3: CSALPLQETQYF
DNA: TGCAGTGCCCTCCCACTCCAAGAGACCCAGTACTTC

J: TRBJ1-1
D: TRBD1
V: TRBV28
size: many
CDR3: CASSSTGQGNTEAFF
DNA: TGTGCCAGCAGTTCCACGGGACAGGGGAACACTGAAGCTTTCTTT

J: TRBJ2-7
D: -
V: TRBV29-1
size: few
CDR3: CSALGDIYEQYF
DNA: TGCAGCGCTTTAGGGGATATCTACGAGCAGTACTTC

J: TRBJ2-5
D: TRBD2
V: TRBV6-1
size: -
CDR3: CASSPRAPSGTQETQYF
DNA: TGTGCCAGCAGCCCAAGGGCCCCTAGCGGGACCCAAGAGACCCAGTACTTC

J: TRBJ2-7
D: -
V: TRBV3-1
size: few
CDR3: CASSQDVSIGLASYEQYF
DNA: TGTGCCAGCAGCCAAGATGTCAGTATAGGGCTAGCGTCCTACGAGCAGTACTTC

J: TRBJ1-5
D: TRBD1
V: TRBV12-3/TRBV12-4
size: many
CDR3: CASSDRASQPQHF
DNA: TGTGCCAGCAGCGACAGGGCCAGTCAGCCCCAGCATTTT

J: TRBJ1-1
D: TRBD1
V: TRBV18
size: -
CDR3: CASSWDRATEAFF
DNA: TGTGCCAGCTCCTGGGACAGGGCCACTGAAGCTTTCTTT

J: TRBJ1-4
D: -
V: TRBV28
size: few
CDR3: CASSFIIEKLFF
DNA: TGTGCCAGCAGTTTTATTATTGAAAAACTGTTTTTT

J: TRBJ2-5
D: -
V: TRBV6-6
size: many
CDR3: CASSSGGLETQYF
DNA: TGTGCCAGCAGTTCCGGGGGGCTGGAGACCCAGTACTTC

J: TRBJ1-1
D: -
V: TRBV3-1
size: -
CDR3: CASSQYGGNTEAFF
DNA: TGTGCCAGCAGCCAGTACGGCGGAAACACTGAAGCTTTCTTT

J: TRBJ2-7
D: TRBD1
V: TRBV7-2
size: few
CDR3: CASSLFDREEEQYF
DNA: TGTGCCAGCAGCTTATTTGACAGGGAAGAAGAGCAGTACTTC

J: TRBJ2-1
D: -
V: TRBV2
size: -
CDR3: CAARPDSNHYNEQFF
DNA: TGTGCCGCAAGACCCGACTCGAACCACTACAATGAGCAGTTCTTC